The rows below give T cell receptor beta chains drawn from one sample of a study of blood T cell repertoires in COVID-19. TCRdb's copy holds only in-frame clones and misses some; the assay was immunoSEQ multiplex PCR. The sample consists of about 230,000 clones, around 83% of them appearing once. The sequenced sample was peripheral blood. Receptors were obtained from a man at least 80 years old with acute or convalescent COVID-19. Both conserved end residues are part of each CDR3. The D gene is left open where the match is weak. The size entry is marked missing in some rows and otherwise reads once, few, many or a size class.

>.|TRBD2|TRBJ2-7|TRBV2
CASSGGTSGSRFYEQYF
TGTGCCAGCAGTGGGGGGACTAGCGGGAGTAGGTTCTACGAGCAGTACTTC
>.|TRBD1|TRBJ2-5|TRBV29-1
CSVWGQQETQYF
TGCAGCGTGTGGGGACAGCAAGAGACCCAGTACTTC
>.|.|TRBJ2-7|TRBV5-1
CASSLAQGRYEQYF
TGCGCCAGCAGCCTTGCACAGGGTCGGTACGAGCAGTACTTC
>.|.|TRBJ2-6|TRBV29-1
CSVSQGPSGANVLTF
TGCAGCGTCTCACAGGGTCCCTCTGGGGCCAACGTCCTGACTTTC
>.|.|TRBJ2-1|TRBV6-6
CASSRIGSRNEQFF
TGTGCCAGCAGTCGTATCGGGAGTCGGAATGAGCAGTTCTTC
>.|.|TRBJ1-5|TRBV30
CAWSGQGDNQPQHF
TGTGCCTGGAGCGGGCAGGGCGACAATCAGCCCCAGCATTTT
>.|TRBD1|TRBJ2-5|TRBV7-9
CASSLGTGQETQYF
TGTGCCAGCAGCTTAGGGACAGGGCAAGAGACCCAGTACTTC
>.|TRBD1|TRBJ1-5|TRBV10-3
CAISPDKTGVSNQPQHF
TGTGCCATCAGTCCCGATAAAACAGGGGTGTCCAATCAGCCCCAGCATTTT
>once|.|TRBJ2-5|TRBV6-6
CASSPPGEETQYF
TGTGCCAGCAGCCCCCCCGGGGAAGAGACCCAGTACTTC
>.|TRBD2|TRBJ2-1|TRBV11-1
CASSLRLAGGNEQFF
TGTGCCAGCAGCTTAAGACTAGCGGGGGGCAATGAGCAGTTCTTC
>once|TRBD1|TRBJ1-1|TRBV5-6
CASSLGDRDTEAFF
TGTGCCAGCAGCTTGGGTGACAGGGACACTGAAGCTTTCTTT
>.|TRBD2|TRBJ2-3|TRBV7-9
CASSQTSGSSTDTQYF
TGTGCCAGCAGCCAGACTAGCGGGAGCTCAACAGATACGCAGTATTTT
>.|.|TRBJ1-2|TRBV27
CASSSFGGGTYGYTF
TGTGCCAGCAGTTCCTTCGGGGGGGGGACCTATGGCTACACCTTC
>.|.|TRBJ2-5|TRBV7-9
CASSLGLGETQYF
TGTGCCAGCAGCTTAGGGCTAGGTGAGACCCAGTACTTC
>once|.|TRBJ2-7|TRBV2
CASSEGGAGRGEQYF
TGTGCCAGCAGTGAAGGAGGTGCGGGAAGGGGCGAGCAGTACTTC
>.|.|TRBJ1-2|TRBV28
CASSPGFYGYTF
TGTGCCAGCAGCCCGGGTTTCTATGGCTACACCTTC
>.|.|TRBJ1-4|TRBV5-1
CASSLATQGYEKLFF
TGCGCCAGCAGCTTGGCCACTCAGGGATATGAAAAACTGTTTTTT
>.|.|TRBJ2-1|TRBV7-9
CASSSQTGSSYNEQFF
TGTGCCAGCAGCTCTCAGACAGGTAGCTCCTACAATGAGCAGTTCTTC
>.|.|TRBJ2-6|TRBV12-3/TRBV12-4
CASSFLGANVLTF
TGTGCCAGCAGTTTCCTCGGGGCCAACGTCCTGACTTTC
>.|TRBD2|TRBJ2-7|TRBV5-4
CASSLEPSGTYEQYF
TGTGCCAGCAGCTTGGAACCTAGCGGCACCTACGAGCAGTACTTC
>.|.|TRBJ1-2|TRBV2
CASSEGQAGNYGYTF
TGTGCCAGCAGTGAGGGGCAGGCCGGCAACTATGGCTACACCTTC
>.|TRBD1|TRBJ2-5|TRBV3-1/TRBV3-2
CASSHSTGTETQYF
TGTGCCAGCAGCCACTCGACAGGGACAGAGACCCAGTACTTC
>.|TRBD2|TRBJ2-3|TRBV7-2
CASRRTGTSGTDTQYF
TGTGCCAGCAGGCGGACCGGGACTAGCGGAACAGATACGCAGTATTTT
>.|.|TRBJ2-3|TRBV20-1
CSASESALEGDTQYF
TGCAGTGCTAGTGAGTCGGCACTGGAGGGAGATACGCAGTATTTT
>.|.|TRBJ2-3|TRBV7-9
CASSLARVGSRRTDTQYF
TGTGCCAGCAGCTTAGCGCGAGTCGGGAGTCGGCGCACAGATACGCAGTATTTT
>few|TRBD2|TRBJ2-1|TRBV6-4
CARRTSGSLGNEQFF
TGTGCCAGAAGGACTAGCGGGAGTTTGGGGAATGAGCAGTTCTTC
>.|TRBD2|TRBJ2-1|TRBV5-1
CASSLDSGGYNEQFF
TGCGCCAGCAGCTTGGATAGCGGGGGGTACAATGAGCAGTTCTTC
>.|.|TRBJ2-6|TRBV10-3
CAIEQGSGANVLTF
TGTGCCATCGAACAGGGATCTGGGGCCAACGTCCTGACTTTC
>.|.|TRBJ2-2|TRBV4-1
CASSQVVGLVKSWELFF
TGCGCCAGCAGCCAAGTAGTTGGCCTAGTGAAATCCTGGGAGCTGTTTTTT
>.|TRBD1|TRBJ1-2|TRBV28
CASSRQGDNYGYTF
TGTGCCAGCAGCAGACAGGGGGATAACTATGGCTACACCTTC
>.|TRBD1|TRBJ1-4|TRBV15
CATRRTGGGGEKLFF
TGTGCCACCAGAAGGACAGGCGGCGGTGGGGAAAAACTGTTTTTT
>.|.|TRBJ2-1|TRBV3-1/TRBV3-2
CASSQAALRVTKQFF
TGTGCCAGCAGCCAGGCTGCCCTTCGGGTTACAAAGCAGTTCTTC
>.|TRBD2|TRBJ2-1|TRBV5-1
CASGLADSYNEQFF
TGCGCCAGCGGACTAGCGGACTCCTACAATGAGCAGTTCTTC
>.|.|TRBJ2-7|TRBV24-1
CATSQDSSYEQYF
TGTGCCACCAGCCAGGACAGTTCCTACGAGCAGTACTTC
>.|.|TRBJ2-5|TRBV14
CASSYRQVQETQYF
TGTGCCAGCAGCTACCGACAGGTCCAAGAGACCCAGTACTTC
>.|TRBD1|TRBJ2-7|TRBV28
CASRSGTGNTEQYF
TGTGCCAGCAGATCCGGGACAGGGAATACCGAGCAGTACTTC
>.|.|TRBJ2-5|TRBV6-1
CASREVGGETQYF
TGTGCCAGCAGAGAAGTCGGGGGAGAGACCCAGTACTTC
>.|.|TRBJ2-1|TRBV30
CAWSVPRPSYNEQFF
TGTGCCTGGAGTGTTCCCAGGCCGTCCTACAATGAGCAGTTCTTC
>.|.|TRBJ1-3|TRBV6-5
CASTRGPGNTIYF
TGTGCCAGCACGCGGGGTCCAGGAAACACCATATATTTT
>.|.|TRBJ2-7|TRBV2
CASSGRSEVTIRGQYF
TGTGCCAGCAGTGGGAGATCGGAGGTAACTATACGAGGGCAGTACTTC
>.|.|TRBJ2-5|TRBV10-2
CASRRFGGETQYF
TGCGCCAGTAGACGATTTGGAGGTGAGACCCAGTACTTC
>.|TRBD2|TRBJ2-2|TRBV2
CASSVTGLAGLTGELFF
TGTGCCAGCAGTGTGACCGGACTAGCGGGACTCACCGGGGAGCTGTTTTTT